Listed below are T cell receptor beta chains from one sample, sequenced in a study of vaccination effects on CD4 cells after COVID-19. Their specific antigens are unknown. Some clones are missing from TCRdb's copy, which holds only in-frame ones; the method was immunoSEQ multiplex PCR. The sample includes about 27,000 clones, roughly 85% of them seen just once. The sequencing used CD4+ T cells from PBMCs cultured with HCoV-NL63 spike peptides, collected after COVID-19 vaccination. Source of these receptors: a human donor who received a COVID-19 vaccine. Some clones in this sample may be carry-over from other donors' samples. The CDR3 runs from the conserved cysteine through the conserved F or W. Each record gives: V gene, J gene, D gene, CDR3 protein. The D gene is left open where the match is weak.

>TRBV7-9|TRBJ2-4|NA
CASSLRAANRKAKNIQYF
>TRBV18|TRBJ1-1|NA
CASSPPSLDTEAFF
>TRBV25-1|TRBJ1-2|NA
CASSPAGGYGYTF
>TRBV28|TRBJ2-3|NA
CASSSLGGGTDTQYF
>TRBV6-4|TRBJ1-5|TRBD1
CASSRTGDSNQPQHF
>TRBV29-1|TRBJ1-5|NA
CSVAGTENQPQHF
>TRBV3-1/TRBV3-2|TRBJ1-5|TRBD1
CASSLGQGGQPQHF
>TRBV6-4|TRBJ2-3|TRBD2
CASSNTGTSAQYF
>TRBV27|TRBJ2-2|NA
CASKEIGRNTGELFF
>TRBV19|TRBJ1-1|NA
CASSTGHPALRITEAFF